The text below deals with one T cell receptor (beta chain). TCRdb's table, derived via immunoSEQ multiplex PCR, lists solely in-frame clones and lacks some. The sample has about 110,000 clones, 90% seen once. The sample originates from a study of control samples from healthy donors and cancer patients. CDR3 length equals 14 residues. Trimming left V 7 bases short and J 4 bases short, with 16 bases between. The V gene's germline CDR1 is SNHLY and CDR2 FYNNEI. Sequenced input: blood. This chain joins TRBV2 and TRBJ1-2; D is ambiguous. The clonotype was recovered from a human donor in good health. The donor label of this sample is uncertain. This CDR3 reads CASTKTRAGYGYTF. The CDR3 DNA follows: TGTGCCAGCACCAAGACGAGGGCAGGCTATGGCTACACCTTC.